This TCR beta chain originates from a study of blood T cell repertoires in COVID-19. Turning to the study itself: Samples taken during acute and convalescent COVID-19 were collected in the United States, Italy and Spain.

Recovered status applied to Cohort 3 donors who had two consecutive negative PCRs. It also applied to those with clearance or with symptom resolution. Using immunoSEQ multiplex PCR, the repertoire was profiled, and TCRdb retains in-frame clones only, with some absent. The sample contains under 300,000 clones, approximately 86% of which appear only once. The CDR3 runs 14 residues. V lost 2 bases and J 4 bases, leaving 11 bases between the germline ends. Germline CDR1 reads MNHEY; CDR2 reads SVGAGI. The chain is built from TRBV6-5 and TRBJ2-5, with unresolved D. The clonotype originates from a woman between 50 and 59 years old who had recovered from COVID-19. Sequencing input: PBMCs or T cells enriched from blood (not recorded which). In nucleotides, the CDR3 is TGTGCCAGCAGTTACCGATATGGCCGAGAGACCCAGTACTTC. Protein product: CASSYRYGRETQYF.